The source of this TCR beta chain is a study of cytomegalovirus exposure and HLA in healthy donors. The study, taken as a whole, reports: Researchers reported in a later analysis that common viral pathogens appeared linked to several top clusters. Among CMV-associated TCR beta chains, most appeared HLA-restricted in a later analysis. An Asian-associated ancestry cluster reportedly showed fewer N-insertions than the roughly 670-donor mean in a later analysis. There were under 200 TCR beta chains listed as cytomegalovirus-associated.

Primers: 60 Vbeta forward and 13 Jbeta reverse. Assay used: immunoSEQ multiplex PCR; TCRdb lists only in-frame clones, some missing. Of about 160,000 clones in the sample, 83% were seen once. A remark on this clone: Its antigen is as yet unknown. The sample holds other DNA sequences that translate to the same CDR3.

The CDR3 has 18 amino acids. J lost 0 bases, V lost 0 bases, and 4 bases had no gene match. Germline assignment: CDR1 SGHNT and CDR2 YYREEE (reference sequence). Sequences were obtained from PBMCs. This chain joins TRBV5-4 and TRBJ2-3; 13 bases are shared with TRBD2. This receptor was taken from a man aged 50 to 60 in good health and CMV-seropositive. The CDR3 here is CASSLGTSGGRSTDTQYF. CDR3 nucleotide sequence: TGTGCCAGCAGCTTGGGGACTAGCGGGGGCCGTAGCACAGATACGCAGTATTTT.